Shown below are 3 T cell receptor beta chains from a single sample sequenced in a study of blood T cells in healthy people across ages. For the second PCR, which ran for about 6 to 12 cycles, a sample-barcoded 5' primer and a J-beta primer mix were used. TCRdb re-called the 5' RACE reads with MiXCR, one entry per CDR3 protein. The sample lists about a million distinct CDR3 sequences, under 50% occurring once. The sequenced material came from blood. These receptors came from a young man in good health.

This clonotype was found a few times. This chain links TRBV4-1 with TRBJ2-5, with D uncertain. The CDR3 sequence is 12 residues long. V was clipped by 1 base and J by 7 bases, with 7 bases between them. Germline V gives CDR1 MGHRA, CDR2 YSYEKL. CDR3: CASSQVTGTQYF. CDR3 sequence (DNA): TGCGCCAGCAGCCAAGTAACCGGGACCCAGTACTTC.

V and J are TRBV6-4 and TRBJ2-1, with TRBD2 identical over 9 bases. The CDR3 loop spans 15 amino acids. Per the germline V gene, CDR1 is MRHNA and CDR2 is SNTAGT. With V trimmed by 7 bases and J by 6 bases, 10 bases remained unmatched. In DNA form, the CDR3 reads TGTGCCAGCACCCCAGCGGGGGGCCTCCTCAATGAGCAGTTCTTC. This sequence encodes CASTPAGGLLNEQFF.

The sample holds a few counts of this clonotype. The CDR3 here is CASSLGLKEQYF. CDR3 nucleotides: TGTGCCAGCAGCTTGGGGCTAAAAGAGCAGTACTTC. V is TRBV13 and J is TRBJ2-7, with D possibly being TRBD1 (5 bases). Per germline, CDR1 PRHDT and CDR2 FYEKMQ (reference sequence). V lost 3 bases and J lost 7, with 10 bases in between. The CDR3 runs to 12 residues.